These 13 T cell receptor beta chains originate from one sample sequenced in a study of Graves' ophthalmopathy and Graves' hyperthyroidism. Scientists amplified the TCR beta CDR3 regions from RNA transcripts. Amplification began with first-round RT-PCR using HTBI primers, then second-round multiplex PCR was performed. TCRdb re-called the multiplex PCR reads through MiXCR, storing one row per CDR3 protein. The sample gives 740,000 or so distinct CDR3 sequences, around 40% of which show up once; less than 55% is in the top ten. The source material was peripheral blood. These receptor sequences come from an adult man with Graves' ophthalmopathy.

This clonotype was counted a single time. J is TRBJ2-2 and V is TRBV2, with 10 bases lining up with TRBD1. Germline trimming cut 8 bases from V and 6 bases from J; bases unmatched to any gene: 6. Germline-derived CDR1 and CDR2 are SNHLY and FYNNEI. This CDR3 is 14 amino acids long. The CDR3 coding sequence is TGTGCCAGCCAACAGGACAGGGGGGCCGGGGAGCTGTTTTTT. It yields the protein CASQQDRGAGELFF.

This clonotype has just one count. V and J are TRBV2 and TRBJ1-5, with unresolved D. Trimming pared 6 bases from V and 2 bases from J, leaving 14 bases between. The germline gives CDR1 SNHLY, CDR2 FYNNEI. The CDR3 extends over 15 amino acids. DNA of the CDR3: TGTGCCAGCAGCTTAGGTAGCTGGGGCAATCAGCCCCAGCATTTT. It specifies CASSLGSWGNQPQHF.

The V gene is TRBV2, the J gene TRBJ1-1; no firm D call. The V end lost 6 bases, the J end lost 0 bases, and 20 bases lay between the germline ends. The V gene's germline CDR1 is SNHLY and CDR2 FYNNEI. CDR3 length: 17 residues. This CDR3 reads CASRNTAGANMNTEAFF. CDR3 coding DNA: TGTGCCAGCAGAAACACAGCAGGTGCTAACATGAACACTGAAGCTTTCTTT.

This chain connects TRBV25-1 to TRBJ1-4; 9 bases map to TRBD1. Germline loops: CDR1 MGHDK, CDR2 SYGVNS. After removal of 9 bases from V and 0 bases from J, the junction contained 11 bases not matched to a gene. The CDR3 spans 17 residues. As DNA, the CDR3 is TGTGCCAGTAGTCCATCGGGACAGGGTGCAACTAATGAAAAACTGTTTTTT. Translating it yields CASSPSGQGATNEKLFF.

The chain employs TRBV25-1 and TRBJ2-7, with D tentatively TRBD1 or TRBD2 (6 bases each). V lost 6 bases, J lost 6 bases, and 15 bases lay in between. In germline, CDR1 is MGHDK, CDR2 SYGVNS. This CDR3 region has 13 residues. Here the CDR3 DNA reads TGTGCCAGCAGCTTGGGGGGCGGTCCCGAGCAGTACTTC. Its protein is CASSLGGGPEQYF.

The J gene is TRBJ1-1, the V gene TRBV10-3; TRBD1 matches at 9 bases. CDR1 is ENHRY and CDR2 is SYGVKD in the germline V gene. The V and J ends lost 10 bases and 5 bases, in that order; junction bases with no gene match: 8. This CDR3 region has 13 residues. The DNA for the CDR3 is TGTGCCAGCGGAACAGGGGGCAGAACTGAAGCTTTCTTT. Amino acid sequence: CASGTGGRTEAFF.

This clonotype was recorded a few times. The V call is TRBV28, the J call TRBJ1-4; the D gene is possibly TRBD1 (6 bases). Trimming took 6 bases from V and 8 from J, leaving 16 bases between them. CDR1 is MDHEN and CDR2 is SYDVKM in the germline V gene. CDR3 length: 14 residues. The CDR3 reads CASSPQGVREKLFF. The CDR3 DNA is TGTGCCAGCAGCCCACAGGGAGTAAGGGAAAAACTGTTTTTT.

V is TRBV7-9 and J is TRBJ2-5, with D maybe TRBD1 (6 bases). The V and J ends lost 6 bases and 5 bases respectively, with 16 bases between them. Germline CDR1 and CDR2: SEHNR and FQNEAQ (reference sequence). The CDR3 extends over 14 amino acids. The CDR3 spells CASSNRDDRETQYF. The CDR3 region has the DNA TGTGCCAGCAGTAACAGGGACGACAGGGAGACCCAGTACTTC.

In this sample, this clonotype turned up many times. The chain uses TRBV10-2 and TRBJ2-2; TRBD2 matches 8 bases. Germline CDR1 is WSHSY and CDR2 is SAAADI. The CDR3 is 14 amino acids. With 11 bases clipped from V and 1 base from J, the junction kept 6 bases outside the gene matches. The CDR3 reads CASRLAGNTGELFF. CDR3 DNA sequence: TGCGCCTCCCGGCTAGCGGGGAACACCGGGGAGCTGTTTTTT.

The CDR3 reads CSARDRRATGGYEQYF. CDR3 bases: TGCAGTGCCCGGGACAGACGTGCCACTGGGGGATACGAGCAGTACTTC. The chain combines TRBV20-1 with TRBJ2-7; 7 bases align to TRBD1. CDR3 size: 16 residues. Germline CDR1 is DFQATT and CDR2 is SNEGSKA (reference sequence). Unmatched junction bases numbered 18, after V lost 6 bases and J lost 4 bases.

A few counts support this clonotype. V gene TRBV4-3 combines with J gene TRBJ2-7, with D maybe TRBD2 (5 bases). Germline assignment: CDR1 LGHNA and CDR2 YSLEER. V dropped 0 bases and J dropped 9 bases, with 12 bases sitting between them. This CDR3 comprises 13 residues. This chain's CDR3 is CASSQEDGNVQYF. CDR3 in DNA: TGCGCCAGCAGCCAAGAGGACGGGAATGTGCAGTACTTC.

As to this clonotype: One end of the junction is discordant with germline, which a read error may explain. V and J are TRBV2 and TRBJ1-1; D is uncertain. Germline V CDR1 and CDR2: SNHLY, FYNNEI. The CDR3 sequence is 13 residues long. The DNA for the CDR3 is TGTGTCAGCAGTTTAAACCCGAACACTGAAGCTTTCTTT. It specifies CVSSLNPNTEAFF.

Remarks on this clonotype: This may arise from a read error, as a much more abundant clone is one base away. The genes are TRBV19 and TRBJ1-2; D uncertain. The V and J ends lost 1 base and 9 bases respectively, with 18 bases between them. CDR1 and CDR2 (germline): LNHDA, SQIVND (reference sequence). This CDR3 has 15 residues. CDR3 DNA sequence: TGTGCCAGTAGTATAGGATTGGCGCAAGCTGGGAGCTACACCTTC. Residues: CASSIGLAQAGSYTF.